One sample yielded the 10 T cell receptor beta chains listed below, sequenced in a study of vaccination effects on CD4 cells after COVID-19. For these receptors, no antigen is known. Here immunoSEQ multiplex PCR was the method, and the copy in TCRdb shows in-frame clones only, minus some. The data show 25,000 or so clones, with less than 85% seen just once and approximately 7.8% held by the top ten. Expansion with viral peptide pools was applied to antigen-specific CD4+ T cells by the ViraFEST assay prior to sequencing. Following culture for about 11 days, CD4+ T cells were isolated. Either the BNT162b2 or mRNA-1273 vaccine was given to participants in two doses. The starting material was CD4+ T cells from PBMCs cultured with SARS-CoV-2 spike peptides, obtained after COVID-19 vaccination. These receptors were taken from a human donor who received a COVID-19 vaccine.

V is TRBV5-4 and J is TRBJ1-1; 7 bases are a match to TRBD1. Germline-derived CDR1 and CDR2 are SGHNT and YYREEE (reference sequence). After removal of 5 bases from V and 7 bases from J, the junction contained 8 bases not matched to a gene. The CDR3 totals 13 residues. In nucleotides, the CDR3 is TGTGCCAGCAGTCACAGGGGAACGGGTGAAGCTTTCTTT. It translates to CASSHRGTGEAFF. The full variable domain, completed using reference TRBV5-4 and TRBJ1-1, is ETGVTQSPTHLIKTRGQQVTLRCSSQSGHNTVSWYQQALGQGPQFIFQYYREEENGRGNFPPRFSGLQFPNYSSELNVNALELDDSALYLCASSHRGTGEAFFGQGTRLTVV.

The chain recombines TRBV11-3 with TRBJ1-1; D is uncertain. The CDR3 consists of 12 residues. Germline V CDR1 and CDR2: SGHNT, YENEEA. Trimming shortened V by 2 bases and J by 8 bases, and 9 bases separated the two germline ends. This CDR3 reads CASSLHDGEAFF. For the CDR3, the DNA is TGTGCCAGCAGCTTACACGACGGAGAAGCTTTCTTT.

V is TRBV11-3 and J is TRBJ2-1, with 9 bases aligning to TRBD2. With 5 bases clipped from V and 5 bases from J, the junction kept 16 bases outside the gene matches. This CDR3 has 18 residues. Per germline, CDR1 SGHNT and CDR2 YENEEA. The chain's CDR3 is CASSPSLVAGGPNNEQFF. The CDR3 region has the DNA TGTGCCAGCAGCCCGTCCCTGGTCGCGGGAGGGCCAAACAATGAGCAGTTCTTC.

The chain employs TRBV5-1 and TRBJ2-1; 7 bases match TRBD2. Looked up from germline, CDR1 is SGHRS and CDR2 is YFSETQ. With 4 bases clipped from V and 0 bases from J, the junction kept 4 bases outside the gene matches. The CDR3 runs 15 residues. CDR3 DNA sequence: TGCGCCAGCAGCATAAAGCGGGGCTCCTACAATGAGCAGTTCTTC. Its protein is CASSIKRGSYNEQFF.

The rearrangement joins TRBV5-8 to TRBJ1-5, with a possible D match to TRBD1 (5 bases). This CDR3 region has 14 residues. V dropped 3 bases and J dropped 11 bases, with 18 bases sitting between them. The V gene's germline CDR1 is SGHTS and CDR2 YDEGEE. This CDR3 reads CASSSNGGWLAQHF. As DNA, the CDR3 is TGTGCCAGCAGCTCTAACGGGGGGTGGCTCGCCCAGCATTTT.

The CDR3 DNA follows: TGCGCCAGCAGCCAAGATGGGGTTGGACAGGGATGGACCCAGTACTTC. Its protein product is CASSQDGVGQGWTQYF. The genes are TRBV4-1 and TRBJ2-5; 8 bases are a match to TRBD1. Germline-derived CDR1 and CDR2 are MGHRA and YSYEKL. The CDR3 has 16 residues. The V and J ends lost 0 bases and 7 bases, in that order; junction bases with no gene match: 10.

The J gene is TRBJ2-5, the V gene TRBV6-5; 13 nucleotides line up with TRBD2. There are 14 residues in the CDR3. The germline V gene encodes CDR1 MNHEY and CDR2 SVGAGI. V was pared by 6 bases and J by 5 bases, with 3 bases of the junction left unmatched. In DNA, the CDR3 is TGTGCCAGCAGGACTAGCGGGGGGCGGGAGACCCAGTACTTC. Protein sequence: CASRTSGGRETQYF.

The sample holds a few counts of this clone. The CDR3 region is CASFGGWRGNTEAFF. The CDR3 bases are TGCGCCAGCTTTGGGGGGTGGAGGGGGAACACTGAAGCTTTCTTT. The V gene is TRBV4-1, the J gene TRBJ1-1, with D possibly being TRBD1 (5 bases). Germline loops: CDR1 MGHRA, CDR2 YSYEKL. V gave up 8 bases and J gave up 1 base, with 17 bases separating them. The CDR3 totals 15 residues.

The gene calls are TRBV9 and TRBJ2-1; D possibly corresponds to TRBD2 (5 bases). CDR3 length: 16 amino acids. Trimming took off 3 bases at V and 0 bases at J, with 13 bases between the two ends. Germline lookup yields CDR1 SGDLS and CDR2 YYNGEE. CDR3 coding DNA: TGTGCCAGCAGCGGGACTCGACCGAGCTCCTACAATGAGCAGTTCTTC. Protein sequence: CASSGTRPSSYNEQFF. Looking up the rest from reference TRBV9 and TRBJ2-1 gives the full variable domain: DSGVTQTPKHLITATGQRVTLRCSPRSGDLSVYWYQQSLDQGLQFLIQYYNGEERAKGNILERFSAQQFPDLHSELNLSSLELGDSALYFCASSGTRPSSYNEQFFGPGTRLTVL.

The rearrangement links TRBV30 to TRBJ1-1; a weak D match, TRBD1 (6 bases). The germline gives CDR1 GTSNPN, CDR2 SVGIG (reference sequence). V was shortened by 2 bases and J by 1 base, with 8 bases between the two germline ends. The length of the CDR3 is 13 residues. CDR3 loop: CAWSRQENTEAFF. The CDR3, as DNA: TGTGCCTGGAGTCGACAGGAGAACACTGAAGCTTTCTTT.